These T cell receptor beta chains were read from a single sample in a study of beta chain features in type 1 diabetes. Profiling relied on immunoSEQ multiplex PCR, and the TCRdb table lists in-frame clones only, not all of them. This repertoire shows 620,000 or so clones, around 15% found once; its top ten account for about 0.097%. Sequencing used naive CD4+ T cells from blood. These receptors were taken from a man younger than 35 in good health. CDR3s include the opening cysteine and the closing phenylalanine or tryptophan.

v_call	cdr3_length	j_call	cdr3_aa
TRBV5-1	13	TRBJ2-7	CASSHYPVNEQYF
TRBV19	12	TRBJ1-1	CASSKDRGEAFF
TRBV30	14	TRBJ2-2	CAWTKWGRAGELFF
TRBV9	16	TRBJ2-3	CASSVDRRSSTDTQYF
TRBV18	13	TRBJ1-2	CASSPRRAFGYTF
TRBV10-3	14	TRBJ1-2	CAITQRTDNYGYTF
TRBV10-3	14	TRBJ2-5	CAIRERETGETQYF
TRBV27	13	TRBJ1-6	CASQDRINSPLHF
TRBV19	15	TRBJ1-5	CASSILGAGGQPQHF
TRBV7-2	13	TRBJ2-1	CASSQSWTGVQFF
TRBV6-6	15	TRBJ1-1	CASSYSGAGGTEAFF
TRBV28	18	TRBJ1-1	CASSFLPGPLTLKTEAFF
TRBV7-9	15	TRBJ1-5	CASSRDTYSNQPQHF
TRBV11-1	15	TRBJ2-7	CASSLGRTGTHEQYF
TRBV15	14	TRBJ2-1	CATSSRTGTNEQFF
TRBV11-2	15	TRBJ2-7	CASSHQEGAQYEQYF
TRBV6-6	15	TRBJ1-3	CASKGVLLAGNTIYF